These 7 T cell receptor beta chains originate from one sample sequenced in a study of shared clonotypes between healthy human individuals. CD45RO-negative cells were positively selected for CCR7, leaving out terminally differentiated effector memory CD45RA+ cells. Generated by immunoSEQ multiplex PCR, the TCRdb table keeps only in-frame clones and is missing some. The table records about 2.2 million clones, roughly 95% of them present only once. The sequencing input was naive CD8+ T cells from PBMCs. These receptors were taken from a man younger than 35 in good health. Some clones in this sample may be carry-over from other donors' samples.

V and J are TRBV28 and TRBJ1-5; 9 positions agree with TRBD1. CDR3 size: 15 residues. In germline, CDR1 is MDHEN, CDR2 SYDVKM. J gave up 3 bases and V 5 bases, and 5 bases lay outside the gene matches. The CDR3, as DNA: TGTGCCAGCAGTGGGACAGGGCGGGTCAATCAGCCCCAGCATTTT. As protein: CASSGTGRVNQPQHF.

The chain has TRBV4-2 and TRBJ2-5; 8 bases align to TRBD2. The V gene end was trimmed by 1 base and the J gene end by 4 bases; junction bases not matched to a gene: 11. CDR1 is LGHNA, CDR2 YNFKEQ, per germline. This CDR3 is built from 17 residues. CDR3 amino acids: CASSQAGPAGVLETQYF. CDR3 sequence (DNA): TGTGCCAGCAGCCAAGCTGGACCAGCGGGAGTGCTAGAGACCCAGTACTTC.

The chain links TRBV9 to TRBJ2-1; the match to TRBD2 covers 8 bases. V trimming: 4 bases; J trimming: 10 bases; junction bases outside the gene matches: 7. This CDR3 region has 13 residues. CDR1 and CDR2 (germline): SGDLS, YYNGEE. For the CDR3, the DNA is TGTGCCAGCAGCCCTAGACTAGCGTGGGAGCAGTTCTTC. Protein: CASSPRLAWEQFF.

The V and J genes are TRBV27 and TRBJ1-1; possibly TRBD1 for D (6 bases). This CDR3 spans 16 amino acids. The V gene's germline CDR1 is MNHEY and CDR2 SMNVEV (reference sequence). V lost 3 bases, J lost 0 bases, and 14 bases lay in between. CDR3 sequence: CASSFSRDTLNTEAFF. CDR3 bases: TGTGCCAGCAGTTTTTCACGGGACACCTTGAACACTGAAGCTTTCTTT.

CDR3 bases: TGTGCCAGCAGCTTAACAATCAATCAGCCCCAGCATTTT. It translates to CASSLTINQPQHF. The genes are TRBV7-6 and TRBJ1-5, with D hard to call. The CDR3 is made up of 13 amino acids. The germline CDR1 and CDR2 sequences are SGHVS and FNYEAQ. Trimming stripped 2 bases from V and 3 bases from J, with 5 bases between.

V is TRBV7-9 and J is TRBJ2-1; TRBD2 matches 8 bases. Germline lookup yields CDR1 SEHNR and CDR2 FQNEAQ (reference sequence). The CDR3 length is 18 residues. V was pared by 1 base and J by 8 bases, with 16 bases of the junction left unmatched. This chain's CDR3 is CASSLVVEAGVPPYEQFF. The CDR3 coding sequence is TGTGCCAGCAGCTTAGTTGTAGAAGCGGGAGTACCCCCCTATGAGCAGTTCTTC. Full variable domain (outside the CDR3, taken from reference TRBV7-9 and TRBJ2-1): DTGVSQNPRHKITKRGQNVTFRCDPISEHNRLYWYRQTLGQGPEFLTYFQNEAQLEKSRLLSDRFSAERPKGSFSTLEIQRTEQGDSAMYLCASSLVVEAGVPPYEQFFGPGTRLTVL.

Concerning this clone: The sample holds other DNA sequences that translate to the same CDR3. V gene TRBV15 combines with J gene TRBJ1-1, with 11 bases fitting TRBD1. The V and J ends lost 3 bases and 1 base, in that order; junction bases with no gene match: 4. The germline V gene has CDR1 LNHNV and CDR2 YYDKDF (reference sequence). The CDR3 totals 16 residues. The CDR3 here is CATSRDRGRGNTEAFF. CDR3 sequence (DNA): TGTGCCACCAGCAGGGACAGGGGGCGGGGGAACACTGAAGCTTTCTTT.